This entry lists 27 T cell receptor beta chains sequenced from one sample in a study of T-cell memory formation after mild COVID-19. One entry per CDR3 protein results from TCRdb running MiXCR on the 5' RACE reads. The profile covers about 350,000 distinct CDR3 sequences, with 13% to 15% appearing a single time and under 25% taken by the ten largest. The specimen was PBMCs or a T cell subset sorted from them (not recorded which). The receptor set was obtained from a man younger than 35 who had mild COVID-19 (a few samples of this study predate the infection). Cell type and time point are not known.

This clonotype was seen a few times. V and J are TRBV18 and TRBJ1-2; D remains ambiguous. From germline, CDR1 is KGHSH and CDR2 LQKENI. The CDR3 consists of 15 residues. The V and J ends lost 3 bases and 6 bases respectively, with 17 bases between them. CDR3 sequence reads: CASSPNPGEKNGYTF. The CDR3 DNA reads TGTGCCAGCTCACCGAACCCGGGCGAAAAGAATGGCTACACCTTC. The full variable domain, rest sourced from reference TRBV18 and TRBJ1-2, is NAGVMQNPRHLVRRRGQEARLRCSPMKGHSHVYWYRQLPEEGLKFMVYLQKENIIDESGMPKERFSAEFPKEGPSILRIQQVVRGDSAAYFCASSPNPGEKNGYTFGSGTRLTVV.

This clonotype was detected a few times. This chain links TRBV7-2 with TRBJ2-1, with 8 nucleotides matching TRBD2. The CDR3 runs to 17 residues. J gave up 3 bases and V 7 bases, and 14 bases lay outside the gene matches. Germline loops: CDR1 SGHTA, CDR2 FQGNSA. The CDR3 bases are TGTGCCAGCAAGCGTCGGGCGGCGGGGGGCGTCTACAATGAGCAGTTCTTC. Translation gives CASKRRAAGGVYNEQFF.

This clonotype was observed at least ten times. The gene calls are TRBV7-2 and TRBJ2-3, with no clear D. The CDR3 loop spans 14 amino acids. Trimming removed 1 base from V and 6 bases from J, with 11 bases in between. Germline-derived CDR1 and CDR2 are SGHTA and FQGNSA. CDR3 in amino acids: CASSLGWMSDTQYF. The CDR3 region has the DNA TGTGCCAGCAGCTTAGGTTGGATGTCGGATACGCAGTATTTT.

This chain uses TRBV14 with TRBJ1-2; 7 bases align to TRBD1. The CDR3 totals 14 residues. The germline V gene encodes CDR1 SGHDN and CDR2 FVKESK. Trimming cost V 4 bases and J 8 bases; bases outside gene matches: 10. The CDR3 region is CASSPPRDSFGYTF. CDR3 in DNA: TGTGCCAGCAGCCCCCCCCGGGACAGCTTCGGCTACACCTTC.

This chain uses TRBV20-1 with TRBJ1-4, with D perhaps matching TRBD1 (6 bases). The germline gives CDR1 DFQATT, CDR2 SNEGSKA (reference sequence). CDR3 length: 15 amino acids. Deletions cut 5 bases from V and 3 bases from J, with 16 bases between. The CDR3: CSARMAGGPNEKLFF. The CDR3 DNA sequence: TGCAGTGCTCGTATGGCGGGGGGGCCTAATGAAAAACTGTTTTTT.

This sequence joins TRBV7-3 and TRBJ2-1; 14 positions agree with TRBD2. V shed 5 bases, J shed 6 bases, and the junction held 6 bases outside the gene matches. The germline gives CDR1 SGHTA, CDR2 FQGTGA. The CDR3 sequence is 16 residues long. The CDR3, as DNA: TGTGCCAGCAGCCGACTAGCGGGAGGGGGGTCCAATGAGCAGTTCTTC. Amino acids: CASSRLAGGGSNEQFF.

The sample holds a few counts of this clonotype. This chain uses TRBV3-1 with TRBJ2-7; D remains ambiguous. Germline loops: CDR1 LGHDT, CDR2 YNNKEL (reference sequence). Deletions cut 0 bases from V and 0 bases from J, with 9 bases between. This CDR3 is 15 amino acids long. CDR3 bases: TGTGCCAGCAGCCAAGATCTCGGCAGCTCCTACGAGCAGTACTTC. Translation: CASSQDLGSSYEQYF.

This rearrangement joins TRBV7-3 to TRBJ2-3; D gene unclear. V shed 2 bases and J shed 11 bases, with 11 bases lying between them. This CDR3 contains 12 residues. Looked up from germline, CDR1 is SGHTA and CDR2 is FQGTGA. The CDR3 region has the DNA TGTGCCAGCAGCTTAGAGGCGTCGGAGCAGTATTTT. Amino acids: CASSLEASEQYF.

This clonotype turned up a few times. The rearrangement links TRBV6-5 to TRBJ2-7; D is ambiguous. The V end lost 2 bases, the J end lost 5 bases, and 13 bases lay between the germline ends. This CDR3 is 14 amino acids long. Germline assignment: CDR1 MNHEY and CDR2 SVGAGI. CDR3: CASSYTMWGDEQYF. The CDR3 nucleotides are TGTGCCAGCAGTTACACCATGTGGGGTGACGAGCAGTACTTC.

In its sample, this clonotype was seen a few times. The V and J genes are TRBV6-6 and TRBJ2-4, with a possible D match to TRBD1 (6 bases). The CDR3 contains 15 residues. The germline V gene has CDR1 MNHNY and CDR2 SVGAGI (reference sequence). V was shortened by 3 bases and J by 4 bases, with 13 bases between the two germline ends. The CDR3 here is CASSYGQREKNIQYF. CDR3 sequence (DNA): TGTGCCAGCAGTTATGGACAGCGAGAAAAAAACATTCAGTACTTC.

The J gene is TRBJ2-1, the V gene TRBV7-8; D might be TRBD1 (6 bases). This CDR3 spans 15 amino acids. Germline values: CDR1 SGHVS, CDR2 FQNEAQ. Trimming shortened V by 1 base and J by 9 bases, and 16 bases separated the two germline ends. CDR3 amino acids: CASSLVTRGSGEQFF. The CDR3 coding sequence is TGTGCCAGCAGCTTAGTAACCAGGGGTTCCGGTGAGCAGTTCTTC. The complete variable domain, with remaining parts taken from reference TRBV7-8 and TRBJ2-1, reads GAGVSQSPRYKVAKRGQDVALRCDPISGHVSLFWYQQALGQGPEFLTYFQNEAQLDKSGLPSDRFFAERPEGSVSTLKIQRTQQEDSAVYLCASSLVTRGSGEQFFGPGTRLTVL.

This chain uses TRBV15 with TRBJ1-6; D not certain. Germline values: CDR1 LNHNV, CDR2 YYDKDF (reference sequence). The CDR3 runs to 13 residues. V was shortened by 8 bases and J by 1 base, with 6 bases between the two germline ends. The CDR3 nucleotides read TGTGCCACCGTGGGGTCCTATAATTCACCCCTCCACTTT. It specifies CATVGSYNSPLHF.

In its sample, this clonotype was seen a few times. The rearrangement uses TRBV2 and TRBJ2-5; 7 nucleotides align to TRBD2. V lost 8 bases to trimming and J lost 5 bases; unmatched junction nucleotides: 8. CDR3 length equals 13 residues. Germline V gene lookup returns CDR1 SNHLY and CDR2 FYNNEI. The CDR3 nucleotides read TGTGCCAGCTGGGAGGGGAGTTGGGAGACCCAGTACTTC. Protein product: CASWEGSWETQYF.

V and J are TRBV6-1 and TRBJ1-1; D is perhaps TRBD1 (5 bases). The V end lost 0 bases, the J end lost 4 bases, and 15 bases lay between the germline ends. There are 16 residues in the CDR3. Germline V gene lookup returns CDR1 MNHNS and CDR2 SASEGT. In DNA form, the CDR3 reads TGTGCCAGCAGTGAAGCCCAGGGCTGGGCTGTCACTGAAGCTTTCTTT. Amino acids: CASSEAQGWAVTEAFF.

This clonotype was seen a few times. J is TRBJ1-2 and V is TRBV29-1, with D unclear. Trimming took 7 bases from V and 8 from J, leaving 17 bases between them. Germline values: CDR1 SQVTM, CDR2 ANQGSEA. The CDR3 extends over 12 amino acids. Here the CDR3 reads CSAATKVGGYTF. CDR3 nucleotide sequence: TGCAGCGCCGCGACAAAGGTTGGAGGCTACACCTTC.

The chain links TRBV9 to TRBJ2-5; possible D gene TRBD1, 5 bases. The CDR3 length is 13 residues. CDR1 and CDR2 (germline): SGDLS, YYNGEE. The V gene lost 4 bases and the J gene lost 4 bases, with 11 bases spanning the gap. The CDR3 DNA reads TGTGCCAGCAGCATCAGGGATTTAGAGACCCAGTACTTC. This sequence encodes CASSIRDLETQYF.

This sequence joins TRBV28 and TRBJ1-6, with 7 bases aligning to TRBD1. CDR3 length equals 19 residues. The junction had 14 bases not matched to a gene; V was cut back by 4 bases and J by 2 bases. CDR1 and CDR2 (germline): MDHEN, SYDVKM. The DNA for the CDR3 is TGTGCCAGCAGTTCCAGGGGGTTTAGGAGGAGAACCTATAATTCACCCCTCCACTTT. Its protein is CASSSRGFRRRTYNSPLHF.

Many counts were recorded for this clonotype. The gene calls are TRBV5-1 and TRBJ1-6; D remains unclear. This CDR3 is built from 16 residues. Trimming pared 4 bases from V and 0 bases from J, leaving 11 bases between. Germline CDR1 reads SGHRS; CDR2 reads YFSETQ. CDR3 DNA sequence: TGCGCCAGCAGCCTCGGACGGAGCTCCTATAATTCACCCCTCCACTTT. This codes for CASSLGRSSYNSPLHF.

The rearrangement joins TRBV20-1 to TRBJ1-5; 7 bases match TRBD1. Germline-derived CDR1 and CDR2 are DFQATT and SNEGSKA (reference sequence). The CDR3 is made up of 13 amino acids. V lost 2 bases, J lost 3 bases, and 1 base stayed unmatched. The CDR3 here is CSARTGDNQPQHF. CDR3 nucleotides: TGCAGTGCTAGAACAGGGGACAATCAGCCCCAGCATTTT.

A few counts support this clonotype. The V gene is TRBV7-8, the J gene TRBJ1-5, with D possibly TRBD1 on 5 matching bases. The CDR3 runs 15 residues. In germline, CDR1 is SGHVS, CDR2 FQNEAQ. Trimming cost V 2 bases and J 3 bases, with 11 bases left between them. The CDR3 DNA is TGTGCCAGCAGCTTATATAGGGGTCCCAATCAGCCCCAGCATTTT. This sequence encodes CASSLYRGPNQPQHF.

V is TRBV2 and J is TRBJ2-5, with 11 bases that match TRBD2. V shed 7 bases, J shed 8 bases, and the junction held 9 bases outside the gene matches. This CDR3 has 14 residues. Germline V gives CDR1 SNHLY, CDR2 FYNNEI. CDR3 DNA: TGTGCCAGCACCGAGGGTACTAGCGGGGGTACCCAGTACTTC. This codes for CASTEGTSGGTQYF.

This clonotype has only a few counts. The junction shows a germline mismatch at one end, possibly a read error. The CDR3 DNA sequence: TGCAGCGTGAGGGGACAGGGAAAATTCTCCTTC. It is translated as CSVRGQGKFSF. This chain links TRBV29-1 with TRBJ1-2, with 9 nucleotides matching TRBD1. The CDR3 loop spans 11 amino acids. CDR1 and CDR2 from the germline V gene are SQVTM and ANQGSEA.

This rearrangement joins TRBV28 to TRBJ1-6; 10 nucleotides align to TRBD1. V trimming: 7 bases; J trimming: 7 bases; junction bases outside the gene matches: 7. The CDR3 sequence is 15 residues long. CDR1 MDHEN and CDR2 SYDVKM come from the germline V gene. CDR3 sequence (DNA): TGTGCCAGCAATTCGGGACAGGGGCTCAATTCACCCCTCCACTTT. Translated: CASNSGQGLNSPLHF. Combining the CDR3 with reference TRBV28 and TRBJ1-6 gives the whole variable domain DVKVTQSSRYLVKRTGEKVFLECVQDMDHENMFWYRQDPGLGLRLIYFSYDVKMKEKGDIPEGYSVSREKKERFSLILESASTNQTSMYLCASNSGQGLNSPLHFGNGTRLTVT.

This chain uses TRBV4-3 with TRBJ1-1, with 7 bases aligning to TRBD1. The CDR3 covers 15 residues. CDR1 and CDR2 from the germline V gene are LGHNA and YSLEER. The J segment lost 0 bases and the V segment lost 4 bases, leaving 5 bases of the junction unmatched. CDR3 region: CASSLTTGLNTEAFF. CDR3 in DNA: TGCGCCAGCAGCCTCACGACAGGGTTGAACACTGAAGCTTTCTTT.

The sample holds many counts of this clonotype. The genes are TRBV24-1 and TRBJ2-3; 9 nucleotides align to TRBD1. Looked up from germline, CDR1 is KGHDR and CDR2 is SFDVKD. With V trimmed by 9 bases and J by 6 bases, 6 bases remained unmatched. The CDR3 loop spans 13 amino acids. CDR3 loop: CATEGQGTDTQYF. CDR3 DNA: TGTGCCACCGAGGGACAGGGAACGGATACGCAGTATTTT.

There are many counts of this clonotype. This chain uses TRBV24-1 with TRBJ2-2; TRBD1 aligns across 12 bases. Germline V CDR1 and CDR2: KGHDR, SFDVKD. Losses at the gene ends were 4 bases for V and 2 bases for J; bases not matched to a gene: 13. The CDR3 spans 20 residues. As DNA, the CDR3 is TGTGCCACCAGTGACCCCCCCGGGACAGGGGGCGACCTTAACACCGGGGAGCTGTTTTTT. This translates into CATSDPPGTGGDLNTGELFF.

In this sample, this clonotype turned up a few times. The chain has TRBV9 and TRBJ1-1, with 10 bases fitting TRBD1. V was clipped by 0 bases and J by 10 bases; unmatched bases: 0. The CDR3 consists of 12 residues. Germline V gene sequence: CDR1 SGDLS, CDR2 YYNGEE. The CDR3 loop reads CASSVGTGGAFF. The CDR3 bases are TGTGCCAGCAGCGTAGGGACAGGGGGAGCTTTCTTT.